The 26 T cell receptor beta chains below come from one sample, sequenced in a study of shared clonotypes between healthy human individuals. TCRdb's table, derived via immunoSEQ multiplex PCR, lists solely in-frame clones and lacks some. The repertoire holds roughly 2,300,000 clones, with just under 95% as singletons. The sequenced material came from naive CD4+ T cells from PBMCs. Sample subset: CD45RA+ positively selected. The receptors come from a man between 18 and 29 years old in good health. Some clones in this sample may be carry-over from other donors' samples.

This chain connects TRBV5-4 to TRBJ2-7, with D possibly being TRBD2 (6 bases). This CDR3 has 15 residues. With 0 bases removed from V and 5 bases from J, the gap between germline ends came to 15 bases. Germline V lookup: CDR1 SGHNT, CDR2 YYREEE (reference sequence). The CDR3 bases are TGTGCCAGCAGCTTGGCCGCGGGATCGGCGGACGAGCAGTACTTC. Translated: CASSLAAGSADEQYF.

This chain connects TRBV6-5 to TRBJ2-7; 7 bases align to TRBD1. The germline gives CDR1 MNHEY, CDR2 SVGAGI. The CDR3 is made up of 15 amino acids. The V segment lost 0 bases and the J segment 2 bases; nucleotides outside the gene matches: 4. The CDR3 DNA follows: TGTGCCAGCAGTTACTCGGGACAGATGACCTACGAGCAGTACTTC. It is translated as CASSYSGQMTYEQYF.

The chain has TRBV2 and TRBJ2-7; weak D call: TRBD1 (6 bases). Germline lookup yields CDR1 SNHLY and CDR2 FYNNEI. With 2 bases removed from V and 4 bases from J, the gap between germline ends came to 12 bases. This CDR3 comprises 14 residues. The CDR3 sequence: CASSEPDRMYEQYF. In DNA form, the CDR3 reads TGTGCCAGCAGTGAACCCGACAGGATGTACGAGCAGTACTTC.

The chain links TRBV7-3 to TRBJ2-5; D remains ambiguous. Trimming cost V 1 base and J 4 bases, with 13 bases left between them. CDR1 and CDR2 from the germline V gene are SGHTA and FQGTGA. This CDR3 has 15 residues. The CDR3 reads CASSLNSRRGETQYF. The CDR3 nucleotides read TGTGCCAGCAGCTTAAATTCTCGGAGAGGAGAGACCCAGTACTTC.

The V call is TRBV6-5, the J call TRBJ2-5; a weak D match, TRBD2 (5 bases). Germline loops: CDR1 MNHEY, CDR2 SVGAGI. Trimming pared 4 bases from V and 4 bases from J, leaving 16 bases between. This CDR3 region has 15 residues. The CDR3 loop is CASSWRLAFGETQYF. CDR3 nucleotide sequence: TGTGCCAGCAGTTGGCGGTTAGCGTTCGGAGAGACCCAGTACTTC.

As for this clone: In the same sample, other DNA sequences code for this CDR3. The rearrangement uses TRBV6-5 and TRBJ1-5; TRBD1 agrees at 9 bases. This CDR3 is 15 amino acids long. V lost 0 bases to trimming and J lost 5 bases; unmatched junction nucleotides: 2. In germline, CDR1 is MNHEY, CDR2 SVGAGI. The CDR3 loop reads CASSYSGQGHQPQHF. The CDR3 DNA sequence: TGTGCCAGCAGTTACTCCGGACAGGGGCATCAGCCCCAGCATTTT.

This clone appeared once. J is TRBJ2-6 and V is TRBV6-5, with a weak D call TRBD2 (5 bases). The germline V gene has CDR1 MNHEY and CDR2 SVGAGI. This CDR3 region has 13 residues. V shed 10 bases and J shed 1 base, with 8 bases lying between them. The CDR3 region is CATWRSGANVLTF. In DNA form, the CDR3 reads TGTGCCACCTGGAGGTCTGGGGCCAACGTCCTGACTTTC.

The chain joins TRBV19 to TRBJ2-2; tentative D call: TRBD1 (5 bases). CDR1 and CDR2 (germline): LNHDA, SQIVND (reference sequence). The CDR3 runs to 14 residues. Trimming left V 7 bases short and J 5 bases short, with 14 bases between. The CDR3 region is CASTGAGITGELFF. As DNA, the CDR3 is TGTGCCAGTACTGGGGCAGGGATAACCGGGGAGCTGTTTTTT.

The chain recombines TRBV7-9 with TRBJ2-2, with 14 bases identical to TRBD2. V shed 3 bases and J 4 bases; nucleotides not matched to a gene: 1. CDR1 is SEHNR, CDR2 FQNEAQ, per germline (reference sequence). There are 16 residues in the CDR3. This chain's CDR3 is CASSLGLAGVTGELFF. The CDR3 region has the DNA TGTGCCAGCAGCTTGGGACTAGCGGGAGTCACCGGGGAGCTGTTTTTT.

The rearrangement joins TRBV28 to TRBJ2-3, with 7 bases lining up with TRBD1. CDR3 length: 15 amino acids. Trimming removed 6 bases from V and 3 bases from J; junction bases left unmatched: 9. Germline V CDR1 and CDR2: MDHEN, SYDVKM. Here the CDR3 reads CASSSGGEDTDTQYF. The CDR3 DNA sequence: TGTGCCAGCAGCTCAGGGGGTGAGGATACAGATACGCAGTATTTT.

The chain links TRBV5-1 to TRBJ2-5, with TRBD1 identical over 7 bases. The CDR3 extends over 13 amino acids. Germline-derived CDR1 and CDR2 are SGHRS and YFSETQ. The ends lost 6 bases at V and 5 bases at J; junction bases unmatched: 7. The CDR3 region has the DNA TGCGCCAGCATCGAGGGGGCGGGCGAGACCCAGTACTTC. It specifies CASIEGAGETQYF.

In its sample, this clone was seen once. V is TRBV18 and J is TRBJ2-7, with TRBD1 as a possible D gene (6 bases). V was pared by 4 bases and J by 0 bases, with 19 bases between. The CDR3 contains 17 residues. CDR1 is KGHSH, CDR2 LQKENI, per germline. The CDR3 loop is CASSLFSRDISSYEQYF. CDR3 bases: TGTGCCAGCTCACTCTTCTCTCGGGACATTAGCTCCTACGAGCAGTACTTC.

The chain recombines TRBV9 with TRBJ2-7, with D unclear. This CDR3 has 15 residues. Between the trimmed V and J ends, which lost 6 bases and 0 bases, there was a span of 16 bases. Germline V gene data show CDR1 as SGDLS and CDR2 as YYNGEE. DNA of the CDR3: TGTGCCAGCACCCCCTCGGACGACTTCTCCTACGAGCAGTACTTC. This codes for CASTPSDDFSYEQYF. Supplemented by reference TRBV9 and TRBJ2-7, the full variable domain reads DSGVTQTPKHLITATGQRVTLRCSPRSGDLSVYWYQQSLDQGLQFLIQYYNGEERAKGNILERFSAQQFPDLHSELNLSSLELGDSALYFCASTPSDDFSYEQYFGPGTRLTVT.

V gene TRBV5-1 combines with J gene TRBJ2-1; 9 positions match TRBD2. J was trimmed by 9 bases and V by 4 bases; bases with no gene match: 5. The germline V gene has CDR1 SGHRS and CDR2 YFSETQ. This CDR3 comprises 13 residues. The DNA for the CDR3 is TGCGCCAGCAGCCAAGCGGGAGGAACTGAGCAGTTCTTC. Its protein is CASSQAGGTEQFF.

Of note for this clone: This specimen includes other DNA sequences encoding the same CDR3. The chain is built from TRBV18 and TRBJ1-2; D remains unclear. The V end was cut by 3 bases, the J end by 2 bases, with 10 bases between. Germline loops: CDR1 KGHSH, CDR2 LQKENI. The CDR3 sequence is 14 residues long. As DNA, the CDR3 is TGTGCCAGCTCACCCCAACAGACCAACTATGGCTACACCTTC. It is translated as CASSPQQTNYGYTF. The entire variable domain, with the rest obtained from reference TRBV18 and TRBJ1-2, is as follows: NAGVMQNPRHLVRRRGQEARLRCSPMKGHSHVYWYRQLPEEGLKFMVYLQKENIIDESGMPKERFSAEFPKEGPSILRIQQVVRGDSAAYFCASSPQQTNYGYTFGSGTRLTVV.

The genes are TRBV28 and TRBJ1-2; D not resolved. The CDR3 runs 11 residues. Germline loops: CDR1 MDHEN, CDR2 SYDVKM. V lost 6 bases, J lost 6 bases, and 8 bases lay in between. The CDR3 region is CASSYTDGYTF. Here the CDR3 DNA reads TGTGCCAGCAGCTACACAGATGGCTACACCTTC.

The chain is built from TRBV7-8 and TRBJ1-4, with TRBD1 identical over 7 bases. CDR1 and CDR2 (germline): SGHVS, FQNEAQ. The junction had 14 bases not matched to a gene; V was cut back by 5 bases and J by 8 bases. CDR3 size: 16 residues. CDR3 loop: CASSPQQGSGREKLFF. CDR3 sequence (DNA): TGTGCCAGCAGCCCCCAACAGGGGTCCGGGCGCGAAAAACTGTTTTTT.

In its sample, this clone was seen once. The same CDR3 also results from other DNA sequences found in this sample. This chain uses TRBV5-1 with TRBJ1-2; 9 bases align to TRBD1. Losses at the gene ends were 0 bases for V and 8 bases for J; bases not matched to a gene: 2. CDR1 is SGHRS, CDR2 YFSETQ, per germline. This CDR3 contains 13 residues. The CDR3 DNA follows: TGCGCCAGCAGCTTGGGGACAGGGGTCGGCTACACCTTC. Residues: CASSLGTGVGYTF.

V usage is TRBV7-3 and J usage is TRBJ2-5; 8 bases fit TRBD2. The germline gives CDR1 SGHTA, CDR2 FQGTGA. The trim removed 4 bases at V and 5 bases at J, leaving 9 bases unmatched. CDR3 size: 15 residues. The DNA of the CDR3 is TGTGCCAGCAGCTCTCGGGGGGGCCTACGGGAGACCCAGTACTTC. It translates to CASSSRGGLRETQYF.

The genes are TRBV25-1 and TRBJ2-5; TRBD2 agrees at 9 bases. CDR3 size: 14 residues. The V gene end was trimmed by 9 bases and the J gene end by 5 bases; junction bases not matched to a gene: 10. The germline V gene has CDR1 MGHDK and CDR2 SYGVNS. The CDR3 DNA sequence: TGTGCCAGTGCCCTAGCGGGAAGAGTTGAGACCCAGTACTTC. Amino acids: CASALAGRVETQYF.

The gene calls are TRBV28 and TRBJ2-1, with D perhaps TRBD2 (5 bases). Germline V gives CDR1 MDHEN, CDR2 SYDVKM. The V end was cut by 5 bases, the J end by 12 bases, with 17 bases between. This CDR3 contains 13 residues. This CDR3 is CASSPTARRWQFF. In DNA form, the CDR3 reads TGTGCCAGCAGTCCCACAGCTAGGAGGTGGCAGTTCTTC.

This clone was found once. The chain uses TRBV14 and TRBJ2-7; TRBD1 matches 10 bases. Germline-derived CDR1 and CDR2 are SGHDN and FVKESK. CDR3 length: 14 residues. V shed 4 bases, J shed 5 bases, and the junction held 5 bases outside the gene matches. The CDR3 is CASSRQGAVNEQYF. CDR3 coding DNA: TGTGCCAGCAGCCGACAGGGGGCGGTGAACGAGCAGTACTTC.

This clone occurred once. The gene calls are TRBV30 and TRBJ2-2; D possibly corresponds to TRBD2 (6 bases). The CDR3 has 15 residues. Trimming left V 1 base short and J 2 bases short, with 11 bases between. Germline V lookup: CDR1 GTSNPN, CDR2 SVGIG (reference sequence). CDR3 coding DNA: TGTGCCTGGAGTGCGGGGACTCTAAACACCGGGGAGCTGTTTTTT. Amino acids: CAWSAGTLNTGELFF.

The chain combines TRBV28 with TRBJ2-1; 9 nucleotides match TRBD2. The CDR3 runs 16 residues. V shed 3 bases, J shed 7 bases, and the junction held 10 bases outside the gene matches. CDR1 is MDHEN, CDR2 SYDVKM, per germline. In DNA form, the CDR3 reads TGTGCCAGCAGTTTGGCCGGGACTAGCAGAGAAAATGAGCAGTTCTTC. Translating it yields CASSLAGTSRENEQFF. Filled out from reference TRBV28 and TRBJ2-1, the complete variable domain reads DVKVTQSSRYLVKRTGEKVFLECVQDMDHENMFWYRQDPGLGLRLIYFSYDVKMKEKGDIPEGYSVSREKKERFSLILESASTNQTSMYLCASSLAGTSRENEQFFGPGTRLTVL.

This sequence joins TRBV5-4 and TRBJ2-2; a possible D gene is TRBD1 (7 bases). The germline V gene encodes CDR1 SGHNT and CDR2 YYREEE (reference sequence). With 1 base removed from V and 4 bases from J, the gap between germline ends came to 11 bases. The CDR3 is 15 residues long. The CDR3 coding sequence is TGTGCCAGCAGCTTGTCAGGGGGGAGCACCGGGGAGCTGTTTTTT. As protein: CASSLSGGSTGELFF.

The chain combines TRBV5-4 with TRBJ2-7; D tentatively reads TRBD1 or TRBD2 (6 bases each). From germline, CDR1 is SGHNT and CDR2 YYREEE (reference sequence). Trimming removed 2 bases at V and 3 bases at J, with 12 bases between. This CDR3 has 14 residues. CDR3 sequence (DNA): TGTGCCAGCAGCTTCTCCGGAGGGGGCTACGAGCAGTACTTC. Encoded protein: CASSFSGGGYEQYF.